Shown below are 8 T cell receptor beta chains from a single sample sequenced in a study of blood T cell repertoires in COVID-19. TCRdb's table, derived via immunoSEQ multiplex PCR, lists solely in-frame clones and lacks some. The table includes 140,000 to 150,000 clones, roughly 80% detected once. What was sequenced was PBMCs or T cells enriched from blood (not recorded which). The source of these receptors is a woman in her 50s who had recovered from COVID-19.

The CDR3 coding sequence is TGTGCCAGCAGCCTGGGGCGAAACACCATATATTTT. Its protein product is CASSLGRNTIYF. This chain connects TRBV7-6 to TRBJ1-3; perhaps TRBD1 as D (5 bases). The V gene lost 5 bases and the J gene lost 5 bases, with 7 bases spanning the gap. The germline V gene has CDR1 SGHVS and CDR2 FNYEAQ. This CDR3 is built from 12 residues. Supplemented by reference TRBV7-6 and TRBJ1-3, the full variable domain reads GAGVSQSPRYKVTKRGQDVALRCDPISGHVSLYWYRQALGQGPEFLTYFNYEAQQDKSGLPNDRFSAERPEGSISTLTIQRTEQRDSAMYRCASSLGRNTIYFGEGSWLTVV.

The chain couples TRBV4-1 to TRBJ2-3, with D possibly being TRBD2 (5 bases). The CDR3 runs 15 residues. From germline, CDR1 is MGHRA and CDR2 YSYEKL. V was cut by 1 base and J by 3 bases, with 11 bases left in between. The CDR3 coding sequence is TGCGCCAGCAGCCAAGCCCCCCGGGGAACAGATACGCAGTATTTT. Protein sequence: CASSQAPRGTDTQYF.

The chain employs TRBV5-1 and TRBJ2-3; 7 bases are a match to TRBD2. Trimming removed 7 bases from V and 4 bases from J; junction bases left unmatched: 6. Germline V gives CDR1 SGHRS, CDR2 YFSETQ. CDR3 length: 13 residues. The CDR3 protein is CASWVGRADTQYF. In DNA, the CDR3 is TGCGCCAGCTGGGTAGGGAGGGCAGATACGCAGTATTTT.

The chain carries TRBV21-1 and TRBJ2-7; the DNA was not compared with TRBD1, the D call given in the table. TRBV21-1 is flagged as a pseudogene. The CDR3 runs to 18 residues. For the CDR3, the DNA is TGTGCCAGCAGCAAGTCGACCTCCGGGACAGGGACCCCCTACGAGCAGTACGTC. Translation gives CASSKSTSGTGTPYEQYV.

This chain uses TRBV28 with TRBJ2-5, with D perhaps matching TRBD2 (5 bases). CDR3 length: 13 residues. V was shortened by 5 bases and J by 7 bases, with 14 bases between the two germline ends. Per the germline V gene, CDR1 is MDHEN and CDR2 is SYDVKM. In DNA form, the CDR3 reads TGTGCCAGCAGTACAGCTCCTCGGGGGACCCAGTACTTC. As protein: CASSTAPRGTQYF. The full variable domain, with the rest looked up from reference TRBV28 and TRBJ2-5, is DVKVTQSSRYLVKRTGEKVFLECVQDMDHENMFWYRQDPGLGLRLIYFSYDVKMKEKGDIPEGYSVSREKKERFSLILESASTNQTSMYLCASSTAPRGTQYFGPGTRLLVL.

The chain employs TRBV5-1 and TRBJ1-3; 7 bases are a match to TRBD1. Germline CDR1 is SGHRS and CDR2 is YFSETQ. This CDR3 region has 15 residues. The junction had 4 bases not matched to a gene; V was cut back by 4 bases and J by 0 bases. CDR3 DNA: TGCGCCAGCAGCGAGGGACAGAGCTCTGGAAACACCATATATTTT. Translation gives CASSEGQSSGNTIYF.

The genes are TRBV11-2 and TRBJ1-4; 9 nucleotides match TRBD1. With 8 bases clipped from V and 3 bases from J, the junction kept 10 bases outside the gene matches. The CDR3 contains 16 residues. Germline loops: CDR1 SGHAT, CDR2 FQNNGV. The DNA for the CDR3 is TGTGCCAGCTCGAGACAGGGGGTGTCAGCTAATGAAAAACTGTTTTTT. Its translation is CASSRQGVSANEKLFF.

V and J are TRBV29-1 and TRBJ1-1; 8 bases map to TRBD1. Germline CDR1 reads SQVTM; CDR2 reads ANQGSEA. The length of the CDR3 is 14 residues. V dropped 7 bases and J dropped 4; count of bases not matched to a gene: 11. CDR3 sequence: CSGGTGNRLTEAFF. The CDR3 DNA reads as TGCAGCGGAGGGACAGGTAATCGTCTCACTGAAGCTTTCTTT.